This TCR beta chain is from a study of T cell responses to AZD1222 COVID-19 vaccine. Whole-study findings and limits: Per reports, nearly half of all spike-specific TCRs target regions that are unmutated in variants. Repertoire collection took place solely once the T cell response had peaked.

Clones were read by immunoSEQ multiplex PCR, and TCRdb kept only the in-frame ones, dropping some. The profile shows some 110,000 clones, roughly nine tenths of them singletons. In regard to this clone: Its antigen remains unknown.

The V segment lost 4 bases and the J segment 8 bases; nucleotides outside the gene matches: 13. The germline gives CDR1 SGHKS, CDR2 YYEKEE (reference sequence). This CDR3 is built from 15 residues. V is TRBV5-5 and J is TRBJ1-2, with 8 bases identical to TRBD1. The clonotype comes from an adult who received the MenACWY meningococcal vaccine as a control. The sequencing used peripheral blood, collected 28 days after the second dose of the MenACWY control vaccine. In DNA, the CDR3 is TGTGCCAGCAGCCTACCGGACAGGGTGGGGTGGGGCTACACCTTC. This translates into CASSLPDRVGWGYTF.